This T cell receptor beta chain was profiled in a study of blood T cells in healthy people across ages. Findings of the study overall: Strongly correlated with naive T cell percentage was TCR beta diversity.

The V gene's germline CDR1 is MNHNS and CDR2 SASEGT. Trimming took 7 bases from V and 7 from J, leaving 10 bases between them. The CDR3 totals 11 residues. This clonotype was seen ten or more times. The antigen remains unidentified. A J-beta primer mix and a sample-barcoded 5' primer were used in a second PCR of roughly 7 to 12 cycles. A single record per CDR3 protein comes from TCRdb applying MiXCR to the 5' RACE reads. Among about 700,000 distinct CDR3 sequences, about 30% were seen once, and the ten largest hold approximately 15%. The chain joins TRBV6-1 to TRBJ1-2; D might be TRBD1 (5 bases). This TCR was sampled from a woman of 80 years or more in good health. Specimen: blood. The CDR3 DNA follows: TGTGCCAGCAACGAAGGGGTTGGCTACACCTTC. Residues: CASNEGVGYTF.